A selection of T cell receptor beta chains follows, all from one sample in a study of T cells after yellow fever vaccination. One entry per CDR3 protein, called by TCRdb with MiXCR from the 5' RACE reads. Altogether fewer than 650,000 distinct CDR3 sequences are present, 21% being singletons, with the ten largest covering roughly a sixth. The source was PBMCs, collected roughly 20 days after the first yellow fever vaccination. These receptors all come from a man aged 18 to 30 who received the YFV17D yellow fever vaccine. Each CDR3 is given with its conserved first and last residue. Each record gives: V gene, CDR3 protein.

V: TRBV9; CDR3: CASSVVYTGELFF
V: TRBV7-2; CDR3: CASAFDRQETQYF
V: TRBV12-3/TRBV12-4; CDR3: CASSFGSWSEAFF
V: TRBV10-3; CDR3: CAISEFGVPTQYF
V: TRBV5-6; CDR3: CASSLRRSTEAFF
V: TRBV20-1; CDR3: CSARVGQRESYEQYF
V: TRBV24-1; CDR3: CATSGWTGKETQYF
V: TRBV25-1; CDR3: CASSDMGGNEKLFF
V: TRBV2; CDR3: CASNEGPYNSPLHF
V: TRBV6-5; CDR3: CASSYGAGGGYEQYF